This TCR beta chain emerged from a study of beta chain features in type 1 diabetes. As regards this clone: Other DNA sequences from this sample encode an identical CDR3 as well.

The CDR3 spans 13 residues. In germline, CDR1 is SGDLS, CDR2 YYNGEE. With 0 bases removed from V and 0 bases from J, the gap between germline ends came to 3 bases. Expressed TCRB transcripts were sequenced because the isolated RNA had all been reverse transcribed beforehand. TCRdb's copy holds only in-frame clones and misses some; the assay was immunoSEQ multiplex PCR. The repertoire holds a few hundred thousand clones, with 10% to 15% as singletons. This chain connects TRBV9 to TRBJ1-1; D gene unclear. Sequenced material: naive CD4+ T cells from blood. The TCR sequence derives from a man aged 18 to 30 in good health. CDR3 nucleotide sequence: TGTGCCAGCAGCGTAGCTGTGAACACTGAAGCTTTCTTT. Its protein product is CASSVAVNTEAFF. Full variable domain (remainder filled in from reference TRBV9 and TRBJ1-1): DSGVTQTPKHLITATGQRVTLRCSPRSGDLSVYWYQQSLDQGLQFLIQYYNGEERAKGNILERFSAQQFPDLHSELNLSSLELGDSALYFCASSVAVNTEAFFGQGTRLTVV.